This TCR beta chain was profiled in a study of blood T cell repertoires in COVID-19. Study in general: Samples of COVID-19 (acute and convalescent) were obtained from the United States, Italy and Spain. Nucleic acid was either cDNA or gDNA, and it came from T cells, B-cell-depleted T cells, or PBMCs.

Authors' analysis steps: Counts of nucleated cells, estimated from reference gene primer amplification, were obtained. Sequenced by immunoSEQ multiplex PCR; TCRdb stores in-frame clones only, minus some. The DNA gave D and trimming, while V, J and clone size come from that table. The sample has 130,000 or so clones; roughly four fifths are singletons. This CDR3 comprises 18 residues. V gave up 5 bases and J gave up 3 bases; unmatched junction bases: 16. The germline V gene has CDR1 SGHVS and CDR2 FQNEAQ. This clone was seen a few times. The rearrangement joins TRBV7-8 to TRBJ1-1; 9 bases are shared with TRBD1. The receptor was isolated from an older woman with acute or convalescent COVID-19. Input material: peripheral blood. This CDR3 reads CASSPWGGNRGHDTEAFF. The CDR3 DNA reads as TGTGCCAGCAGCCCCTGGGGAGGGAACAGGGGGCATGACACTGAAGCTTTCTTT.